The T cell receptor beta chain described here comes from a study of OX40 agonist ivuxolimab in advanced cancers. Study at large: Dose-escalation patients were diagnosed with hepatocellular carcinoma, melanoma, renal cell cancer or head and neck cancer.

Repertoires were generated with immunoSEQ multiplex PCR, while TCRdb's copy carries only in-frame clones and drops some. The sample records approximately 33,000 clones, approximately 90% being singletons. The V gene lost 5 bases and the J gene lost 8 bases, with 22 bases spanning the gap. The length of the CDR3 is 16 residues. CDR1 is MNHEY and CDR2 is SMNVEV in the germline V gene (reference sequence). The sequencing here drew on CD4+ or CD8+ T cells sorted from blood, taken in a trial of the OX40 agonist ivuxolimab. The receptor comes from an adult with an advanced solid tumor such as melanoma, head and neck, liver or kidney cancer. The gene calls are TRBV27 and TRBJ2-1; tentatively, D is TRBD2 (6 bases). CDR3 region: CASSTQLTSARDEQFF. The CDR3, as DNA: TGTGCCAGCAGTACACAACTGACTAGTGCCCGGGATGAGCAGTTCTTC.